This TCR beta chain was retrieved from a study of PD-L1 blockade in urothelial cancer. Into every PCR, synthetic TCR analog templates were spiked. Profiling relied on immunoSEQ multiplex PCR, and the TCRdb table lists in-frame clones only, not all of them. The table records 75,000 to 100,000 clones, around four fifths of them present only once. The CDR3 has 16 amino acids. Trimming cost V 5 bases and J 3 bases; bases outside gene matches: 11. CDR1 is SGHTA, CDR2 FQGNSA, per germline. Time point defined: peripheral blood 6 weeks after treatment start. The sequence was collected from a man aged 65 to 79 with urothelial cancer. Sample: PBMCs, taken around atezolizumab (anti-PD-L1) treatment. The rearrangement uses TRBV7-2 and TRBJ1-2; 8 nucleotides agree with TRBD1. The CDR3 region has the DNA TGTGCCAGCAGCCCCCTGGTTCAGGGGGCCGACTATGGCTACACCTTC. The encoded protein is CASSPLVQGADYGYTF.